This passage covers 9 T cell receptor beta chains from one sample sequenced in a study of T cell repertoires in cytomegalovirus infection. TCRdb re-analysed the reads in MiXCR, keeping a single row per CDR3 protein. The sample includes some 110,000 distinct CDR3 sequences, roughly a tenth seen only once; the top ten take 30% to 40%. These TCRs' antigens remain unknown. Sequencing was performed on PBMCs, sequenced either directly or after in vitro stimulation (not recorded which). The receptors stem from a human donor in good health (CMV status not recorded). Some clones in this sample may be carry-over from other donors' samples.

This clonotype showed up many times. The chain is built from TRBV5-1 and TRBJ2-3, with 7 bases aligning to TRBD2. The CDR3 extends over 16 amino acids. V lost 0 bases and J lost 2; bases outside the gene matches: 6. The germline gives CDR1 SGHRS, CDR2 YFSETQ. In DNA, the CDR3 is TGCGCCAGCAGCTTGGGACGGGGAGGGGACACAGATACGCAGTATTTT. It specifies CASSLGRGGDTDTQYF. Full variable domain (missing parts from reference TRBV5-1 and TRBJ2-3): KAGVTQTPRYLIKTRGQQVTLSCSPISGHRSVSWYQQTPGQGLQFLFEYFSETQRNKGNFPGRFSGRQFSNSRSEMNVSTLELGDSALYLCASSLGRGGDTDTQYFGPGTRLTVL.

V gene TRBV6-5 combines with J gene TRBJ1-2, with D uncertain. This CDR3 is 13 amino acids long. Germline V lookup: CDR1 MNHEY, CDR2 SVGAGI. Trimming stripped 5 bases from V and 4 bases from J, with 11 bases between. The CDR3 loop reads CASSAGVAYGYTF. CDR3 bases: TGTGCCAGCAGTGCCGGGGTTGCCTATGGCTACACCTTC.

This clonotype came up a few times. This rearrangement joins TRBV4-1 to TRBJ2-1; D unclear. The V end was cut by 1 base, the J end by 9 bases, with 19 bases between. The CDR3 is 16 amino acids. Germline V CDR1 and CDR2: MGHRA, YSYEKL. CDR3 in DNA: TGCGCCAGCAGCCAAGCTCGCGACTTGGGCAATGTTGAGCAGTTCTTC. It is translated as CASSQARDLGNVEQFF.

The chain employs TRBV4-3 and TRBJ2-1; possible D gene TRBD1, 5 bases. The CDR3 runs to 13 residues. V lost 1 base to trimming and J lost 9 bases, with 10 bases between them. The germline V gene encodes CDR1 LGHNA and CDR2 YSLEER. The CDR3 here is CASSQGTWGEQFF. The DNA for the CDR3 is TGCGCCAGCAGCCAAGGGACATGGGGTGAGCAGTTCTTC.

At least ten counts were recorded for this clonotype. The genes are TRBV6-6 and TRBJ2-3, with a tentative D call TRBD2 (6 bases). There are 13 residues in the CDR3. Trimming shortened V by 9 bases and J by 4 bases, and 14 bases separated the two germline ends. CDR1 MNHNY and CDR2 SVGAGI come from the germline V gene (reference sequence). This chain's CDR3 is CASSGRWADTQYF. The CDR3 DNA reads TGTGCCAGTAGCGGAAGGTGGGCAGATACGCAGTATTTT.

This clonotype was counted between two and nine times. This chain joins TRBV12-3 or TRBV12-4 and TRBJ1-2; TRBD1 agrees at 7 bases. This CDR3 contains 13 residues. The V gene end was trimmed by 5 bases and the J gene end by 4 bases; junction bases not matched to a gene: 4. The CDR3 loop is CASSQGQLYGYTF. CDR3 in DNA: TGTGCCAGCAGTCAGGGACAGCTCTATGGCTACACCTTC.

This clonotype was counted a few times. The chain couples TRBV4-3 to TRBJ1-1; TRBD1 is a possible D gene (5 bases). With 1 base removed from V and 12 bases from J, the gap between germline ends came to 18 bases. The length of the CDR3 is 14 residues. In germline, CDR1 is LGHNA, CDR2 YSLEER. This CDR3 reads CASSQVGQGKGSFF. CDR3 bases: TGCGCCAGCAGCCAAGTCGGGCAGGGTAAAGGATCTTTCTTT.

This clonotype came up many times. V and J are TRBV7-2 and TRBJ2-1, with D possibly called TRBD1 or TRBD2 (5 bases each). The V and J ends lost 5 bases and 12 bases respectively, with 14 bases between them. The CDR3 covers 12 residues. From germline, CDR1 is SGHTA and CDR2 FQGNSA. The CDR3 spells CASSVVLGPQFF. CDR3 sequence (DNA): TGTGCCAGCAGCGTTGTTTTGGGACCGCAGTTCTTC. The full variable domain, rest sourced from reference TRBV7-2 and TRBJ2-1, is GAGVSQSPSNKVTEKGKDVELRCDPISGHTALYWYRQSLGQGLEFLIYFQGNSAPDKSGLPSDRFSAERTGGSVSTLTIQRTQQEDSAVYLCASSVVLGPQFFGPGTRLTVL.

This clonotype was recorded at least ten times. The CDR3 sequence is CASSLMAGGSITDTQYF. As DNA, the CDR3 is TGTGCCAGCAGCTTAATGGCAGGGGGCTCTATAACAGATACGCAGTATTTT. The chain combines TRBV7-3 with TRBJ2-3; 8 bases fit TRBD1. CDR1 SGHTA and CDR2 FQGTGA come from the germline V gene. J was trimmed by 3 bases and V by 1 base; bases with no gene match: 9. The CDR3 loop spans 17 amino acids.